This TCR beta chain was observed in a study of blood T cell repertoires in COVID-19. Study information: The United States, Italy and Spain supplied acute and convalescent COVID-19 samples. T cells, B-cell-depleted T cells, or PBMCs provided the cDNA or gDNA that served as material.

The CDR3 extends over 14 amino acids. Trimming left V 3 bases short and J 6 bases short, with 10 bases between. CDR1 KGHDR and CDR2 SFDVKD come from the germline V gene. Authors' methods: How many nucleated cells were present was estimated from reference gene primer amplification. Generated by immunoSEQ multiplex PCR, the TCRdb table keeps only in-frame clones and is missing some. V and J calls and clone size are given by that table; D and trimming were obtained from the DNA. This table holds around 200,000 clones, around nine tenths found once. The specimen was peripheral blood. The TCR originated in a man aged 35-49 years with active or convalescent COVID-19. The chain links TRBV24-1 to TRBJ2-2; D unresolved. In DNA, the CDR3 is TGTGCCACCAGTGATACCTATTCGTCCGGGGAGCTGTTTTTT. Its protein product is CATSDTYSSGELFF.